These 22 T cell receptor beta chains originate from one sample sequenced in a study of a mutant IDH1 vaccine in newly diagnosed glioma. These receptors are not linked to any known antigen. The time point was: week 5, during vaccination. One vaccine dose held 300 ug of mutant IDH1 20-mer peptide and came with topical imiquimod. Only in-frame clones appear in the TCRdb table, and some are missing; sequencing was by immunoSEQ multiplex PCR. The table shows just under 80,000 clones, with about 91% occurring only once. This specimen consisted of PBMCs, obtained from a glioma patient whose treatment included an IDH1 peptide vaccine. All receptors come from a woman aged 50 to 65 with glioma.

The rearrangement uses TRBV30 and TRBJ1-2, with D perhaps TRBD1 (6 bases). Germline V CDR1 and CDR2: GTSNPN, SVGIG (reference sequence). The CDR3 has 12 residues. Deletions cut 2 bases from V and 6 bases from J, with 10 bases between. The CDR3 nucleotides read TGTGCCTGGAGTCCTGAGGGGGATGGCTACACCTTC. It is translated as CAWSPEGDGYTF.

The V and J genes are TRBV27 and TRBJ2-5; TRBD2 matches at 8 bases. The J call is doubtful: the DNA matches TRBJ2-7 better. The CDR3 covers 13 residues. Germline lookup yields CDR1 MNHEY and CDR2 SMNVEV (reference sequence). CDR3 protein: CASTGGGIYEQYF. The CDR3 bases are TGTGCCAGCACGGGAGGGGGGATTTACGAGCAGTACTTC.

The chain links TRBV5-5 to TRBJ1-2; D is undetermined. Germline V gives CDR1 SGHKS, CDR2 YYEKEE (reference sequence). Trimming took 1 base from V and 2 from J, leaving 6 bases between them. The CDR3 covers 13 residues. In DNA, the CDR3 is TGTGCCAGCAGCTTGCCAGAGAACTATGGCTACACCTTC. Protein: CASSLPENYGYTF.

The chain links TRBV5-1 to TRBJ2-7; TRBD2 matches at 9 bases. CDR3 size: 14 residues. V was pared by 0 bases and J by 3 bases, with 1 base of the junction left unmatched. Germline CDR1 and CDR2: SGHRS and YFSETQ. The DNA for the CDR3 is TGCGCCAGCAGCTTGGCGACTAGCGGCTACGAGCAGTACTTC. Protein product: CASSLATSGYEQYF.

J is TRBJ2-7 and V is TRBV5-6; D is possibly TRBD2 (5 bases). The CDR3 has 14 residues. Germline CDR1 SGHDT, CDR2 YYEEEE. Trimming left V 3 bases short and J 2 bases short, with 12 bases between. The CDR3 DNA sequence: TGTGCCAGCAGCTCGGGCGGGTCGACCTACGAGCAGTACTTC. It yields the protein CASSSGGSTYEQYF.

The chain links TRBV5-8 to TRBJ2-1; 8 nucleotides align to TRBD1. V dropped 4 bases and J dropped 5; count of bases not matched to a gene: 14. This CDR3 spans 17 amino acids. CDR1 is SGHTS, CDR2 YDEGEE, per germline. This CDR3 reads CASSLDWTGLLDNEQFF. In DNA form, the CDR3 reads TGTGCCAGCAGCCTCGACTGGACAGGGCTTTTGGACAATGAGCAGTTCTTC.

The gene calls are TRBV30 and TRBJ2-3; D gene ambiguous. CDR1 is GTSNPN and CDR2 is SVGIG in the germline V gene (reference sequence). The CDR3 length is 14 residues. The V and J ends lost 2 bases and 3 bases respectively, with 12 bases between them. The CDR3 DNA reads TGTGCCTGGAGTTTGAGGTCAGCAACAGATACGCAGTATTTT. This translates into CAWSLRSATDTQYF.

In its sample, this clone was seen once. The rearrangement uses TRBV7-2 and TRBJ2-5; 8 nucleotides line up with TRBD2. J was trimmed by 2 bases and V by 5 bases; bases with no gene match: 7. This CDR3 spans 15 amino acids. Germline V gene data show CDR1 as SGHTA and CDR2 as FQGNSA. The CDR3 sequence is CASSGAGTRQETQYF. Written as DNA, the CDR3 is TGTGCCAGCAGCGGGGCGGGGACTAGACAAGAGACCCAGTACTTC.

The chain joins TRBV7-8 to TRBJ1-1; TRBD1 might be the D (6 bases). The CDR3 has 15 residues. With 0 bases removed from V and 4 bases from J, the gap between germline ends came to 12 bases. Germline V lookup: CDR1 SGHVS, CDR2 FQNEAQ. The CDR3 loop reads CASSLAGGQSTEAFF. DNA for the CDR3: TGTGCCAGCAGCTTAGCAGGGGGTCAGAGCACTGAAGCTTTCTTT.

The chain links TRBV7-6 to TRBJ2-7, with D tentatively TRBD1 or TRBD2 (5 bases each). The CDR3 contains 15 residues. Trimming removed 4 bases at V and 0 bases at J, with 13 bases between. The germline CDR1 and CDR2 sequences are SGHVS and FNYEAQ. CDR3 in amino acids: CASSSRDGLSYEQYF. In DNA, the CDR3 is TGTGCCAGCAGCTCCCGGGACGGGCTCTCCTACGAGCAGTACTTC.

CDR3 sequence reads: CASSLGGAGNEKLFF. In DNA, the CDR3 is TGTGCCAGCAGCTTGGGAGGGGCCGGTAATGAAAAACTGTTTTTT. The genes are TRBV5-5 and TRBJ1-4, with D possibly TRBD1 on 5 matching bases. The CDR3 has 15 amino acids. Germline V gene lookup returns CDR1 SGHKS and CDR2 YYEKEE (reference sequence). V was cut by 0 bases and J by 4 bases, with 10 bases left in between.

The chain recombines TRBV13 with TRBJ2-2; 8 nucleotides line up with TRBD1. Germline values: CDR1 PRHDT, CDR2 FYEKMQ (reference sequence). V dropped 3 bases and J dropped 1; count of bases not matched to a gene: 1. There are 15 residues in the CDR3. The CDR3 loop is CASSFGQGNTGELFF. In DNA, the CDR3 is TGTGCCAGCAGCTTCGGACAGGGGAACACCGGGGAGCTGTTTTTT.

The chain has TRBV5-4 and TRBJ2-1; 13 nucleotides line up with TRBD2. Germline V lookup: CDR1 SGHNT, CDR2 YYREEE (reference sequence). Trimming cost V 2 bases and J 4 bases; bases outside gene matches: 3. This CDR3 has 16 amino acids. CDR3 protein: CASSFGLAGAYNEQFF. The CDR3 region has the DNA TGTGCCAGCAGCTTCGGACTAGCGGGAGCTTACAATGAGCAGTTCTTC.

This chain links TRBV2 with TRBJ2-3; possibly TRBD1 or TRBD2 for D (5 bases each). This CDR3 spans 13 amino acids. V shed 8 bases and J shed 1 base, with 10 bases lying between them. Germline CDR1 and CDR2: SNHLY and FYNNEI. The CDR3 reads CASGGAGTDTQYF. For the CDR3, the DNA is TGTGCCAGCGGGGGAGCGGGCACAGATACGCAGTATTTT. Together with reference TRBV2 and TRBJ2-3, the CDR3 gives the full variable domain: EPEVTQTPSHQVTQMGQEVILRCVPISNHLYFYWYRQILGQKVEFLVSFYNNEISEKSEIFDDQFSVERPDGSNFTLKIRSTKLEDSAMYFCASGGAGTDTQYFGPGTRLTVL.

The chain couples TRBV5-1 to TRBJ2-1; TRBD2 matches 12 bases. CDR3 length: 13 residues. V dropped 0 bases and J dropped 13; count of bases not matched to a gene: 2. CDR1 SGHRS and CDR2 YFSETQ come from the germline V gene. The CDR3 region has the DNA TGCGCCAGCAGCTTGGGGACTAGCGGGAACCAGTTCTTC. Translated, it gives CASSLGTSGNQFF.

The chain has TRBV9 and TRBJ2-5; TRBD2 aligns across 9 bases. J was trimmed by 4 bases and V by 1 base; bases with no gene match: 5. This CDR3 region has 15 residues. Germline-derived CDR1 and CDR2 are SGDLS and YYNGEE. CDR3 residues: CASSVWAGGPETQYF. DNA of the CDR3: TGTGCCAGCAGCGTATGGGCGGGAGGGCCAGAGACCCAGTACTTC. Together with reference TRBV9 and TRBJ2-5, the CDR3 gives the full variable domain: DSGVTQTPKHLITATGQRVTLRCSPRSGDLSVYWYQQSLDQGLQFLIQYYNGEERAKGNILERFSAQQFPDLHSELNLSSLELGDSALYFCASSVWAGGPETQYFGPGTRLLVL.

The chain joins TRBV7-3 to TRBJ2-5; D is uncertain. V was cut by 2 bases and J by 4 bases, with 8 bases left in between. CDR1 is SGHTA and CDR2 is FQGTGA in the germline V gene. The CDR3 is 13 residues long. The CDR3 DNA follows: TGTGCCAGCAGCTTAGGCGGTGGAGAGACCCAGTACTTC. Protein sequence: CASSLGGGETQYF.

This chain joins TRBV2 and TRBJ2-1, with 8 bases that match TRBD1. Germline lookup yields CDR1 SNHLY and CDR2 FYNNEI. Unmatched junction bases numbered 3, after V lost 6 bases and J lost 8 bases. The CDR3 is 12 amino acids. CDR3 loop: CASSRGRDEQFF. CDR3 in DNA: TGTGCCAGCAGCAGGGGGCGCGATGAGCAGTTCTTC.

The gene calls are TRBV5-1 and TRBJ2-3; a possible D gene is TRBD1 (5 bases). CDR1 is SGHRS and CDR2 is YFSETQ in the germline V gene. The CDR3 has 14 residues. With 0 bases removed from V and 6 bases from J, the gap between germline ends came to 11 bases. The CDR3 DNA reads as TGCGCCAGCAGCTTGGCACAGGTCGAGGATACGCAGTATTTT. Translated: CASSLAQVEDTQYF.

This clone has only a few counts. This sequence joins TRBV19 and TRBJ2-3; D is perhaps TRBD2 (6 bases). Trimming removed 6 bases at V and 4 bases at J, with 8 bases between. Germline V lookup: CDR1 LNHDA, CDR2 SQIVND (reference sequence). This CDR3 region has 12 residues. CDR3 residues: CASSGSSDTQYF. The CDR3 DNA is TGTGCCAGTAGCGGGAGCTCAGATACGCAGTATTTT.

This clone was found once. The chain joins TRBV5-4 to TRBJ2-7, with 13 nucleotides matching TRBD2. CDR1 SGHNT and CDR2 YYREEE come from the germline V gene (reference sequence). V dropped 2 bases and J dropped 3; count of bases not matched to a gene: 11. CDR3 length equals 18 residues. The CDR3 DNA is TGTGCCAGCAGCTTACTAACTAGCGGGAGGGCTCGAGGCTACGAGCAGTACTTC. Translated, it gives CASSLLTSGRARGYEQYF.

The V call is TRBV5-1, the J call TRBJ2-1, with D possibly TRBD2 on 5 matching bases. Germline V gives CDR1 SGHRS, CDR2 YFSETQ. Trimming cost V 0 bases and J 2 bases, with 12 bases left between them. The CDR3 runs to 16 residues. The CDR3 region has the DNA TGCGCCAGCAGCTTGGCAGGCGGGTTTACCTACAATGAGCAGTTCTTC. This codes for CASSLAGGFTYNEQFF. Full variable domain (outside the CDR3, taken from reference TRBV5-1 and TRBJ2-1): KAGVTQTPRYLIKTRGQQVTLSCSPISGHRSVSWYQQTPGQGLQFLFEYFSETQRNKGNFPGRFSGRQFSNSRSEMNVSTLELGDSALYLCASSLAGGFTYNEQFFGPGTRLTVL.